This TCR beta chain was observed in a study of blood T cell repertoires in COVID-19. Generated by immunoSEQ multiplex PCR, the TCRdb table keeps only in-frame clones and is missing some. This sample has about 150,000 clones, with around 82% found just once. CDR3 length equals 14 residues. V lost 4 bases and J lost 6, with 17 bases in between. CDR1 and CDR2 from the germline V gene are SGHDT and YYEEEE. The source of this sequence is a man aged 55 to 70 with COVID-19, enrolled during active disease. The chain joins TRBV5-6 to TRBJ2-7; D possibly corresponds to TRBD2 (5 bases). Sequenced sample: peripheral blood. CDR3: CASSRRGGAGEQYF. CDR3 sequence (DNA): TGTGCCAGCAGCCGGCGAGGAGGCGCGGGCGAGCAGTACTTC.